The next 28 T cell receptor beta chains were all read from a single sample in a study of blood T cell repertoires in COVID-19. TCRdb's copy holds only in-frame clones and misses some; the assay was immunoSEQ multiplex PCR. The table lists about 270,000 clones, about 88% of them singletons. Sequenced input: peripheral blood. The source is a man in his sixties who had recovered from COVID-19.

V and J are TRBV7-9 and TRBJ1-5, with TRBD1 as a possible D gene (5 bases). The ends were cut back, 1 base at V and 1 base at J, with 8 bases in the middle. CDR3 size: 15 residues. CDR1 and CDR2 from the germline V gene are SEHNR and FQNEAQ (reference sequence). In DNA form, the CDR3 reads TGTGCCAGCAGCTTAGGGTCAGGGAGCAATCAGCCCCAGCATTTT. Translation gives CASSLGSGSNQPQHF. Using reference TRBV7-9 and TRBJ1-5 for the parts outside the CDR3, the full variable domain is DTGVSQNPRHKITKRGQNVTFRCDPISEHNRLYWYRQTLGQGPEFLTYFQNEAQLEKSRLLSDRFSAERPKGSFSTLEIQRTEQGDSAMYLCASSLGSGSNQPQHFGDGTRLSIL.

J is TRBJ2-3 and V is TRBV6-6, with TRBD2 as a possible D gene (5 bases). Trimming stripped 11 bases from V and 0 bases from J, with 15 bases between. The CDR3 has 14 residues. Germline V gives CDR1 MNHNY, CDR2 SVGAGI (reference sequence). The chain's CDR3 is CAGNNRGSTDTQYF. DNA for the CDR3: TGTGCCGGAAACAATCGGGGTAGCACAGATACGCAGTATTTT.

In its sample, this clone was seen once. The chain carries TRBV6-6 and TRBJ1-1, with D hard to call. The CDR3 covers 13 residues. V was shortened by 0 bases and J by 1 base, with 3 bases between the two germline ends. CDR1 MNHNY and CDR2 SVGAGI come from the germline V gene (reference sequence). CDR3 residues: CASSYSRNTEAFF. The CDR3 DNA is TGTGCCAGCAGTTACTCGAGGAACACTGAAGCTTTCTTT.

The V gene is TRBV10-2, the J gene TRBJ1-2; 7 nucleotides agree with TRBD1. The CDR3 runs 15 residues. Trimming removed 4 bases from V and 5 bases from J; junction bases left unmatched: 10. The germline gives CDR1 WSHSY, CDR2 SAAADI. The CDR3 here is CASSGGQSIVYGYTF. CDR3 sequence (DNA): TGCGCCAGCAGTGGGGGACAGTCTATCGTATATGGCTACACCTTC.

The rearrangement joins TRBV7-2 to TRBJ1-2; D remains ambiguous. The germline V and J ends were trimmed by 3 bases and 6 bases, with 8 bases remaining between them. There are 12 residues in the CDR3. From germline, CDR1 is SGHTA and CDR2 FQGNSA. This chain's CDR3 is CASSFGQDGYTF. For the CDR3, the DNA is TGTGCCAGCAGCTTCGGCCAGGATGGCTACACCTTC.

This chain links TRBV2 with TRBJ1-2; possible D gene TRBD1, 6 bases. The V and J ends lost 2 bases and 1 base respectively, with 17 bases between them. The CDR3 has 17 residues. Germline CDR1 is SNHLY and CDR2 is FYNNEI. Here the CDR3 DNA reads TGTGCCAGCAGTGAAAGGCGGACAGCCATTATTAACTATGGCTACACCTTC. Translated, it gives CASSERRTAIINYGYTF.

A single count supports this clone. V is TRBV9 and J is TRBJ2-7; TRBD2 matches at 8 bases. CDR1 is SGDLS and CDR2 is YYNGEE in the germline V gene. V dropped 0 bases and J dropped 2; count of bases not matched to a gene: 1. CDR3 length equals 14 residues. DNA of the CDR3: TGTGCCAGCAGCGTAGGTAGCGGGACCTACGAGCAGTACTTC. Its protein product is CASSVGSGTYEQYF.

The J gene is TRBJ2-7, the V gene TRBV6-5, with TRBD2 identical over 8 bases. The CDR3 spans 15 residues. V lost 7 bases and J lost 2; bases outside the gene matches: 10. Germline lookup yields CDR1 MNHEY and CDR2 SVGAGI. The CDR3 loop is CASKAGRGDTYEQYF. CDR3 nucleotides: TGTGCCAGCAAGGCGGGGCGGGGGGACACCTACGAGCAGTACTTC.

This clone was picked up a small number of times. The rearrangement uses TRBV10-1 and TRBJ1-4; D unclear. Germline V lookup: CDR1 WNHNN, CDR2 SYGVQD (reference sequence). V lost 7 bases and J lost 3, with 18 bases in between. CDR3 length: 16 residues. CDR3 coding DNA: TGCGCCAGCAAACTGACATCCCCCCTGGCTAATGAAAAACTGTTTTTT. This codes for CASKLTSPLANEKLFF.

CDR3 DNA: TGTGCCAGCAGCCCCAGGTCCGGAGGGGGCGTCGAAGCTTTCTTT. This codes for CASSPRSGGGVEAFF. V gene TRBV7-6 combines with J gene TRBJ1-1, with 7 bases lining up with TRBD1. The CDR3 covers 15 residues. V shed 5 bases, J shed 8 bases, and the junction held 14 bases outside the gene matches. CDR1 and CDR2 (germline): SGHVS, FNYEAQ. The full variable domain, in which reference TRBV7-6 and TRBJ1-1 provide the parts outside the CDR3, is GAGVSQSPRYKVTKRGQDVALRCDPISGHVSLYWYRQALGQGPEFLTYFNYEAQQDKSGLPNDRFSAERPEGSISTLTIQRTEQRDSAMYRCASSPRSGGGVEAFFGQGTRLTVV.

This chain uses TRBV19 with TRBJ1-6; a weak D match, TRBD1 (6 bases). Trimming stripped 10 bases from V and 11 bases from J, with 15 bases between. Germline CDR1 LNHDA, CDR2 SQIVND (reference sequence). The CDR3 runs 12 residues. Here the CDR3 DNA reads TGTGCCACCTCGGGTCAGGGGACACCCCTCCACTTT. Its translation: CATSGQGTPLHF.

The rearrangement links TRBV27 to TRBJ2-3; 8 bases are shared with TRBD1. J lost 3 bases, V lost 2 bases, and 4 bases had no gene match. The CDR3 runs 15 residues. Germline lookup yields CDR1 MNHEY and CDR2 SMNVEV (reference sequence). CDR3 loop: CASSLQGASTDTQYF. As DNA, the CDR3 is TGTGCCAGCAGTTTACAGGGGGCGTCGACAGATACGCAGTATTTT.

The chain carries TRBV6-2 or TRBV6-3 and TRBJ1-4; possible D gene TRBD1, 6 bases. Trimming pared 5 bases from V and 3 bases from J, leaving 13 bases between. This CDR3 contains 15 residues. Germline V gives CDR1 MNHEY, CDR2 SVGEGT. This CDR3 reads CASSHWGRSNEKLFF. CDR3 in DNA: TGTGCCAGCAGTCACTGGGGGCGGTCTAATGAAAAACTGTTTTTT.

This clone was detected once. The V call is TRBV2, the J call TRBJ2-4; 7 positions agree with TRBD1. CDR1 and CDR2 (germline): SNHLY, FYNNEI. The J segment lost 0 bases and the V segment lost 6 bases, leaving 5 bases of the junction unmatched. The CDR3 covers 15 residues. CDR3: CASSEDRTAKNIQYF. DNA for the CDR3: TGTGCCAGCAGCGAGGACAGGACAGCCAAAAACATTCAGTACTTC.

The CDR3 loop is CASSIGTGGTSSYEQYF. As DNA, the CDR3 is TGTGCCAGTAGTATCGGGACAGGGGGTACCAGCTCCTACGAGCAGTACTTC. The rearrangement links TRBV19 to TRBJ2-7; 11 bases match TRBD1. CDR3 length: 17 amino acids. Germline V CDR1 and CDR2: LNHDA, SQIVND (reference sequence). J lost 0 bases, V lost 3 bases, and 7 bases had no gene match.

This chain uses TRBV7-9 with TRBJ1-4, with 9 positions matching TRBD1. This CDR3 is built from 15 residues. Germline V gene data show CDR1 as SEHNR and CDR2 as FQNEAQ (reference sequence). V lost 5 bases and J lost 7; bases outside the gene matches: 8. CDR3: CASSRGTGSAEKLFF. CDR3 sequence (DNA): TGTGCCAGCAGCCGAGGGACAGGGTCCGCTGAAAAACTGTTTTTT.

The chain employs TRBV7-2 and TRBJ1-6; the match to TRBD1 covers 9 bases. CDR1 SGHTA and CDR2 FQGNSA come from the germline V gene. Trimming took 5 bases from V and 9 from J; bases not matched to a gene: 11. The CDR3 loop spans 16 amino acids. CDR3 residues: CASSTTGGSGPSPLHF. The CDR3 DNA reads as TGTGCCAGCAGCACTACAGGGGGCTCCGGTCCTTCACCCCTCCACTTT. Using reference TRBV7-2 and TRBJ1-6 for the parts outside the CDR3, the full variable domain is GAGVSQSPSNKVTEKGKDVELRCDPISGHTALYWYRQSLGQGLEFLIYFQGNSAPDKSGLPSDRFSAERTGGSVSTLTIQRTQQEDSAVYLCASSTTGGSGPSPLHFGNGTRLTVT.

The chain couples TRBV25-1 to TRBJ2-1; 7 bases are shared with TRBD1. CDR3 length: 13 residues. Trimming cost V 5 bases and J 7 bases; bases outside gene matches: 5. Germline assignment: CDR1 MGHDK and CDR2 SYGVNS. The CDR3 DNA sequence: TGTGCCAGCAGTCTGTCAGGGGGAAATGAGCAGTTCTTC. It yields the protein CASSLSGGNEQFF.

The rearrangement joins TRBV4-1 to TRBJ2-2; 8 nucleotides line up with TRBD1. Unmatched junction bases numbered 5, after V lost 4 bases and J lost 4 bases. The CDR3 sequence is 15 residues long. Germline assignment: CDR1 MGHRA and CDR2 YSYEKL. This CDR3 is CASSPHQGATGELFF. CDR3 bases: TGCGCCAGCAGCCCCCACCAGGGGGCCACCGGGGAGCTGTTTTTT.

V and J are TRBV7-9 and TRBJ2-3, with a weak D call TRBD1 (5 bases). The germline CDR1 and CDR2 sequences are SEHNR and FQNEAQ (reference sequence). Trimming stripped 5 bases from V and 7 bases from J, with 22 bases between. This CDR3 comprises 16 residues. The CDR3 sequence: CASSQPRGPDRNTQYF. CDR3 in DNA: TGTGCCAGCAGCCAACCTAGGGGTCCCGATCGTAATACGCAGTATTTT.

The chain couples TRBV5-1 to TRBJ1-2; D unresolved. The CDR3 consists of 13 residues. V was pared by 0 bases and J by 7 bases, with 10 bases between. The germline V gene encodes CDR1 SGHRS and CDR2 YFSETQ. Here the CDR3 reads CASSLEPHRGYTF. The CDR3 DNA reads TGCGCCAGCAGCTTGGAGCCTCATCGTGGCTACACCTTC.

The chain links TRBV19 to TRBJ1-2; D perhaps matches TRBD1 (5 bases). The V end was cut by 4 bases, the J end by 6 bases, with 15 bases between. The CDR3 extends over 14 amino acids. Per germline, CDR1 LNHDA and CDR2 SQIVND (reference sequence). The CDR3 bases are TGTGCCAGTAGTACCCTAGACCAGGGCCATGGCTACACCTTC. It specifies CASSTLDQGHGYTF.

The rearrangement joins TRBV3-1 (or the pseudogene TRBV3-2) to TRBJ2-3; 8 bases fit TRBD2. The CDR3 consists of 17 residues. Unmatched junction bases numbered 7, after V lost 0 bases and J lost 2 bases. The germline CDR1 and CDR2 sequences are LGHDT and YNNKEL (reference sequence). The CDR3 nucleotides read TGTGCCAGCAGCCAAGATCCGGGCGGGGGGTACACAGATACGCAGTATTTT. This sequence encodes CASSQDPGGGYTDTQYF.

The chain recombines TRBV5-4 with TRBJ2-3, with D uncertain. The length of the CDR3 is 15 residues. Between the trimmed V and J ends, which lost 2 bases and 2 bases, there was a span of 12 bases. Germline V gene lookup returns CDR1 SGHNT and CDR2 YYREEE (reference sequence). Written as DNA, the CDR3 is TGTGCCAGCAGCTTAGAGGTCAGCTTCACAGATACGCAGTATTTT. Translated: CASSLEVSFTDTQYF.

CDR3 in amino acids: CASSIDTRQPQHF. As DNA, the CDR3 is TGTGCCAGTAGTATAGATACACGACAGCCCCAGCATTTT. V gene TRBV19 combines with J gene TRBJ1-5; no clear D. Trimming shortened V by 0 bases and J by 7 bases, and 7 bases separated the two germline ends. Germline V lookup: CDR1 LNHDA, CDR2 SQIVND (reference sequence). The CDR3 is 13 amino acids.

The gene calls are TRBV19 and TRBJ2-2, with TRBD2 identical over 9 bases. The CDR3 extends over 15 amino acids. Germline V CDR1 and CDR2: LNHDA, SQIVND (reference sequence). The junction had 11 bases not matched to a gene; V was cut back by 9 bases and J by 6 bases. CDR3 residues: CASRLRGGWSGELFF. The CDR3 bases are TGTGCCAGCCGTTTGCGGGGGGGTTGGTCCGGGGAGCTGTTTTTT.

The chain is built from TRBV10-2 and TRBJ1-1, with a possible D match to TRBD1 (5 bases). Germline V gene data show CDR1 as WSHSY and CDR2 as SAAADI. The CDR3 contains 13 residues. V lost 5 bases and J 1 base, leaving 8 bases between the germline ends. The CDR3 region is CASSTQANTEAFF. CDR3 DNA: TGCGCCAGCAGTACACAGGCGAACACTGAAGCTTTCTTT.

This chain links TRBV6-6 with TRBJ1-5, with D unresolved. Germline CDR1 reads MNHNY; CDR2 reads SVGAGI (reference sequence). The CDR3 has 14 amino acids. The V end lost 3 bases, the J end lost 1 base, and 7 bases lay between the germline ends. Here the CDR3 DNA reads TGTGCCAGCAGTTATGTGGGCAGCAATCAGCCCCAGCATTTT. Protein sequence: CASSYVGSNQPQHF.